One sample yielded the 30 T cell receptor beta chains listed below, sequenced in a study of early T cells in non-severe SARS-CoV-2 infection. TCRdb re-called the 5' RACE reads with MiXCR, one entry per CDR3 protein. The top ten hold 20% of the sample, which has tens of thousands of distinct CDR3 sequences, around 9.7% seen once. Material for sequencing was whole blood. These receptors were collected from an adult who was a healthcare worker with PCR-confirmed SARS-CoV-2 infection or an uninfected control (not recorded which).

This clonotype has a count of ten or more. The CDR3 sequence is CAIRGIGTGGREQYF. The CDR3, as DNA: TGTGCCATCAGAGGGATCGGGACAGGGGGAAGGGAGCAGTACTTC. This sequence joins TRBV10-3 and TRBJ2-7; TRBD1 agrees at 11 bases. The CDR3 has 15 amino acids. Germline CDR1 and CDR2: ENHRY and SYGVKD. V was clipped by 6 bases and J by 7 bases; unmatched bases: 11.

This clonotype was counted at least ten times. This chain joins TRBV11-2 and TRBJ2-7; tentatively, D is TRBD1 (5 bases). Germline V gene sequence: CDR1 SGHAT, CDR2 FQNNGV. Deletions cut 5 bases from V and 2 bases from J, with 13 bases between. This CDR3 is 14 amino acids long. The CDR3, as DNA: TGTGCCAGCAGCCCAAACAGGACCCCCTACGAGCAGTACTTC. This gives the protein CASSPNRTPYEQYF.

The J gene is TRBJ2-5, the V gene TRBV27; TRBD2 matches at 11 bases. Germline V gene sequence: CDR1 MNHEY, CDR2 SMNVEV (reference sequence). The CDR3 consists of 15 residues. The V and J ends lost 5 bases and 2 bases, in that order; junction bases with no gene match: 4. In DNA form, the CDR3 reads TGTGCCAGCAGTCCCTGGACTAGCGGGCAAGAGACCCAGTACTTC. Protein product: CASSPWTSGQETQYF.

This clonotype was picked up many times. The rearrangement uses TRBV6-1 and TRBJ2-3; D is uncertain. CDR3 length: 15 residues. Germline V gives CDR1 MNHNS, CDR2 SASEGT. V was shortened by 9 bases and J by 0 bases, with 16 bases between the two germline ends. CDR3 sequence reads: CASLIQPASTDTQYF. The CDR3 bases are TGTGCCAGTTTAATACAACCAGCTAGCACAGATACGCAGTATTTT.

This clonotype has more than one count but fewer than ten. This chain links TRBV6-1 with TRBJ1-5; D unresolved. Germline-derived CDR1 and CDR2 are MNHNS and SASEGT. Trimming stripped 2 bases from V and 0 bases from J, with 11 bases between. This CDR3 spans 16 amino acids. CDR3 coding DNA: TGTGCCAGCAGTGAACACAAGAGATATAGCAATCAGCCCCAGCATTTT. Its translation: CASSEHKRYSNQPQHF.

The table lists this clonotype with a few counts. The J gene is TRBJ2-3, the V gene TRBV15; no definite D call. The V gene's germline CDR1 is LNHNV and CDR2 YYDKDF (reference sequence). CDR3 length equals 11 residues. Between the trimmed V and J ends, which lost 3 bases and 5 bases, there was a span of 3 bases. The CDR3 sequence: CATSSRDTQYF. For the CDR3, the DNA is TGTGCCACCAGCAGCCGAGATACGCAGTATTTT.

The chain is built from TRBV5-1 and TRBJ1-1; TRBD1 might be the D (6 bases). This CDR3 has 16 amino acids. Germline CDR1 and CDR2: SGHRS and YFSETQ. V lost 2 bases to trimming and J lost 0 bases, with 14 bases between them. The CDR3 DNA reads as TGCGCCAGCAGCTTCACAGGGAATTCTATGAACACTGAAGCTTTCTTT. It is translated as CASSFTGNSMNTEAFF.

This clonotype appeared many times. The rearrangement uses TRBV7-2 and TRBJ2-1, with 8 bases matching TRBD2. Germline CDR1 reads SGHTA; CDR2 reads FQGNSA. V was pared by 3 bases and J by 8 bases, with 3 bases of the junction left unmatched. The CDR3 sequence is 13 residues long. The CDR3 DNA reads as TGTGCCAGCAGCTTGAACGGGGGGGATGAGCAGTTCTTC. It is translated as CASSLNGGDEQFF.

The chain has TRBV7-2 and TRBJ2-3; D is undetermined. Germline values: CDR1 SGHTA, CDR2 FQGNSA. CDR3 length: 15 residues. The ends were cut back, 0 bases at V and 0 bases at J, with 7 bases in the middle. In DNA form, the CDR3 reads TGTGCCAGCAGCTTAGCGGTACTCAGCACAGATACGCAGTATTTT. Its protein is CASSLAVLSTDTQYF.

This clonotype was recorded once. The chain links TRBV4-1 to TRBJ2-7; possible D gene TRBD1, 5 bases. The CDR3 runs to 16 residues. V lost 0 bases, J lost 3 bases, and 15 bases lay in between. Looked up from germline, CDR1 is MGHRA and CDR2 is YSYEKL. CDR3 amino acids: CASSQDLTEGNYEQYF. DNA for the CDR3: TGCGCCAGCAGCCAAGATCTGACAGAAGGGAACTACGAGCAGTACTTC.

This clonotype turned up a few times. This chain joins TRBV11-2 and TRBJ1-1; no clear D. The germline CDR1 and CDR2 sequences are SGHAT and FQNNGV. The germline V and J ends were trimmed by 5 bases and 3 bases, with 10 bases remaining between them. The CDR3 has 13 amino acids. Written as DNA, the CDR3 is TGTGCCAGCAGCCCACAAAGCGACACTGAAGCTTTCTTT. It yields the protein CASSPQSDTEAFF. Filled out from reference TRBV11-2 and TRBJ1-1, the complete variable domain reads EAGVAQSPRYKIIEKRQSVAFWCNPISGHATLYWYQQILGQGPKLLIQFQNNGVVDDSQLPKDRFSAERLKGVDSTLKIQPAKLEDSAVYLCASSPQSDTEAFFGQGTRLTVV.

The chain combines TRBV5-1 with TRBJ2-1, with TRBD2 identical over 10 bases. Germline-derived CDR1 and CDR2 are SGHRS and YFSETQ. V trimming: 4 bases; J trimming: 3 bases; junction bases outside the gene matches: 7. The CDR3 totals 16 residues. In DNA, the CDR3 is TGCGCCAGCAGCCCCATGAGCGGGGGGGGCTACAATGAGCAGTTCTTC. Protein sequence: CASSPMSGGGYNEQFF.

This clonotype was counted at least ten times. The chain recombines TRBV5-1 with TRBJ2-7; D unresolved. V was clipped by 2 bases and J by 3 bases, with 9 bases between them. The germline CDR1 and CDR2 sequences are SGHRS and YFSETQ. The CDR3 has 13 residues. The DNA for the CDR3 is TGCGCCAGCAGCTTTAACGTTAACTACGAGCAGTACTTC. Its translation is CASSFNVNYEQYF.

In its sample, this clonotype was seen a few times. A much larger clone differs from this one at a single base, so this may be a read error. V and J are TRBV2 and TRBJ1-5, with unresolved D. CDR3 length equals 12 residues. The germline CDR1 and CDR2 sequences are SNHLY and FYNNEI. V gave up 2 bases and J gave up 4 bases, with 3 bases separating them. The CDR3 here is CASSEPNQPQHF. DNA for the CDR3: TGTGCCAGCAGTGAACCGAATCAGCCCCAGCATTTT.

Ten or more counts support this clonotype. The CDR3 nucleotides are TGCAGTGCTAGAGATCCGACTAGCGGGGGGTCAGATACGCAGTATTTT. It yields the protein CSARDPTSGGSDTQYF. The chain employs TRBV20-1 and TRBJ2-3; 13 bases align to TRBD2. The germline V gene has CDR1 DFQATT and CDR2 SNEGSKA (reference sequence). This CDR3 is built from 16 residues. V was clipped by 0 bases and J by 4 bases; unmatched bases: 4.

The V call is TRBV7-9, the J call TRBJ1-1; 8 nucleotides line up with TRBD1. The CDR3 loop spans 17 amino acids. Trimming at V came to 3 bases and at J to 6 bases, leaving 15 bases not matched to a gene. The germline V gene has CDR1 SEHNR and CDR2 FQNEAQ (reference sequence). As DNA, the CDR3 is TGTGCCAGCAGCTTGGGGCTCGACAGGGGTAGAGTGGCTGAAGCTTTCTTT. This codes for CASSLGLDRGRVAEAFF. The complete variable domain, with remaining parts taken from reference TRBV7-9 and TRBJ1-1, reads DTGVSQNPRHKITKRGQNVTFRCDPISEHNRLYWYRQTLGQGPEFLTYFQNEAQLEKSRLLSDRFSAERPKGSFSTLEIQRTEQGDSAMYLCASSLGLDRGRVAEAFFGQGTRLTVV.

CDR3 residues: CASSPSSGNEQYF. CDR3 DNA: TGCGCCAGCAGCCCCTCTTCGGGGAACGAGCAGTACTTC. This chain uses TRBV5-1 with TRBJ2-7, with D perhaps TRBD2 (5 bases). The CDR3 length is 13 residues. The germline V gene encodes CDR1 SGHRS and CDR2 YFSETQ. V lost 4 bases and J lost 5, with 13 bases in between.

This clonotype came up a few times. The V gene is TRBV28, the J gene TRBJ2-3, with 9 bases that match TRBD2. Germline CDR1 is MDHEN and CDR2 is SYDVKM. The J segment lost 2 bases and the V segment lost 3 bases, leaving 9 bases of the junction unmatched. The CDR3 extends over 17 amino acids. The CDR3, as DNA: TGTGCCAGCAGTTTCGTCTCTAGCGGGGTTCTCACAGATACGCAGTATTTT. Translated: CASSFVSSGVLTDTQYF. Full variable domain (rest looked up from reference TRBV28 and TRBJ2-3): DVKVTQSSRYLVKRTGEKVFLECVQDMDHENMFWYRQDPGLGLRLIYFSYDVKMKEKGDIPEGYSVSREKKERFSLILESASTNQTSMYLCASSFVSSGVLTDTQYFGPGTRLTVL.

In its sample, this clonotype was seen many times. The CDR3 loop is CASRRAPGQGNYGYTF. CDR3 nucleotides: TGTGCCAGCAGGCGAGCCCCGGGACAGGGCAACTATGGCTACACCTTC. V usage is TRBV12-3 or TRBV12-4 and J usage is TRBJ1-2, with 9 bases identical to TRBD1. Losses at the gene ends were 6 bases for V and 2 bases for J; bases not matched to a gene: 10. The CDR3 length is 16 residues.

A few counts support this clonotype. The gene calls are TRBV5-1 and TRBJ2-1; D remains ambiguous. CDR1 SGHRS and CDR2 YFSETQ come from the germline V gene. The CDR3 runs to 14 residues. V was clipped by 0 bases and J by 7 bases, with 11 bases between them. The CDR3 spells CASSLEPSLNEQFF. CDR3 coding DNA: TGCGCCAGCAGCTTGGAGCCCAGTCTGAATGAGCAGTTCTTC. The full variable domain, with the rest looked up from reference TRBV5-1 and TRBJ2-1, is KAGVTQTPRYLIKTRGQQVTLSCSPISGHRSVSWYQQTPGQGLQFLFEYFSETQRNKGNFPGRFSGRQFSNSRSEMNVSTLELGDSALYLCASSLEPSLNEQFFGPGTRLTVL.

A few counts support this clonotype. This chain links TRBV5-1 with TRBJ2-1, with 8 bases that match TRBD2. The CDR3 has 17 amino acids. V lost 0 bases to trimming and J lost 7 bases; unmatched junction nucleotides: 12. Germline V CDR1 and CDR2: SGHRS, YFSETQ. The CDR3 loop reads CASSLEVAGSYSNEQFF. Written as DNA, the CDR3 is TGCGCCAGCAGCTTGGAGGTAGCGGGATCATACTCTAATGAGCAGTTCTTC.

Ten or more counts support this clonotype. The chain is built from TRBV5-1 and TRBJ1-2; 7 bases map to TRBD1. Germline assignment: CDR1 SGHRS and CDR2 YFSETQ. The CDR3 totals 13 residues. With V trimmed by 6 bases and J by 4 bases, 6 bases remained unmatched. CDR3 region: CASNAAGGYGYTF. The CDR3 nucleotides are TGCGCCAGCAACGCGGCAGGGGGCTATGGCTACACCTTC.

In its sample, this clonotype was seen many times. The rearrangement links TRBV7-9 to TRBJ1-4; D uncertain. Germline V CDR1 and CDR2: SEHNR, FQNEAQ (reference sequence). This CDR3 has 14 residues. Trimming shortened V by 0 bases and J by 3 bases, and 5 bases separated the two germline ends. In DNA form, the CDR3 reads TGTGCCAGCAGCTTAGCGGAGGCTAATGAAAAACTGTTTTTT. Protein product: CASSLAEANEKLFF.

This clonotype has only a few counts. The V call is TRBV5-1, the J call TRBJ2-1, with 8 bases identical to TRBD1. The CDR3 runs 15 residues. V gave up 5 bases and J gave up 7 bases; unmatched junction bases: 11. Germline V gene data show CDR1 as SGHRS and CDR2 as YFSETQ. The CDR3 here is CASSFDRGPGNEQFF. The CDR3 nucleotides are TGCGCCAGCAGTTTTGACAGGGGACCCGGGAATGAGCAGTTCTTC.

This clonotype was found many times. The chain couples TRBV10-3 to TRBJ1-1, with TRBD1 identical over 7 bases. Germline V lookup: CDR1 ENHRY, CDR2 SYGVKD. V dropped 6 bases and J dropped 0; count of bases not matched to a gene: 7. The CDR3 runs 15 residues. CDR3 amino acids: CAISLAGGLNTEAFF. DNA of the CDR3: TGTGCCATCAGCCTGGCAGGGGGTTTGAACACTGAAGCTTTCTTT.

This clonotype has a handful of counts. This chain links TRBV6-1 with TRBJ1-5, with D possibly matching TRBD1 (5 bases). This CDR3 is 13 amino acids long. CDR1 is MNHNS, CDR2 SASEGT, per germline. The V and J ends lost 6 bases and 4 bases respectively, with 10 bases between them. The CDR3, as DNA: TGTGCCAGCAGGACAGCACGGAATCAGCCCCAGCATTTT. The encoded protein is CASRTARNQPQHF.

V is TRBV6-1 and J is TRBJ2-4; 8 nucleotides align to TRBD1. The CDR3 runs to 13 residues. Germline values: CDR1 MNHNS, CDR2 SASEGT. Trimming cost V 7 bases and J 7 bases; bases outside gene matches: 6. Written as DNA, the CDR3 is TGTGCCAGCAAAACAGGGGGGAGGAACATTCAGTACTTC. As protein: CASKTGGRNIQYF.

This clonotype was observed many times. The chain recombines TRBV7-9 with TRBJ1-2; D gene ambiguous. V was trimmed by 5 bases and J by 6 bases, leaving 13 bases between them. CDR1 and CDR2 (germline): SEHNR, FQNEAQ (reference sequence). This CDR3 has 13 amino acids. CDR3 sequence: CASSATGPNGYTF. CDR3 in DNA: TGTGCCAGCAGCGCGACCGGGCCGAATGGCTACACCTTC.

V and J are TRBV7-3 and TRBJ2-7, with 7 bases matching TRBD2. The germline V gene encodes CDR1 SGHTA and CDR2 FQGTGA. The length of the CDR3 is 15 residues. With V trimmed by 5 bases and J by 4 bases, 11 bases remained unmatched. The CDR3 region is CASSPSGTGKYEQYF. The CDR3 nucleotides are TGTGCCAGCAGCCCCAGCGGGACGGGAAAATACGAGCAGTACTTC.

This clonotype was seen a handful of times. The V gene is TRBV30, the J gene TRBJ1-1; no definite D call. The germline V gene has CDR1 GTSNPN and CDR2 SVGIG (reference sequence). V was shortened by 3 bases and J by 0 bases, with 8 bases between the two germline ends. The CDR3 extends over 13 amino acids. The DNA for the CDR3 is TGTGCCTGGAGCCGTTACATGAACACTGAAGCTTTCTTT. Translated: CAWSRYMNTEAFF.